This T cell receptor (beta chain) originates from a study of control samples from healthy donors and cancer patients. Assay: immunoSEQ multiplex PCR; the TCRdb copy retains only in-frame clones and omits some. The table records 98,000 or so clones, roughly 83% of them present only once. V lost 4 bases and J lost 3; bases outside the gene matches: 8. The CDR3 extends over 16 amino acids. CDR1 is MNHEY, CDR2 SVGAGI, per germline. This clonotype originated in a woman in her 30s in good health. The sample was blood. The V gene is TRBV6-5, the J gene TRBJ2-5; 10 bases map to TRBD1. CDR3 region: CASSFFRDRGKETQYF. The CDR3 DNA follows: TGTGCCAGCAGTTTTTTCCGGGACAGGGGTAAAGAGACCCAGTACTTC.